Below are 12 T cell receptor beta chains sequenced from a single sample in a study of identical twins. TCRdb processed the 5' RACE reads anew with MiXCR; each CDR3 protein has one entry. Counted here are hundreds of thousands of distinct CDR3 sequences, more than 9% occurring once; the ten biggest clones make up approximately 7.9%. These data are also associated with another study on yellow fever vaccine responses in identical twins.

Sequenced material: CD8+ T cells sorted from blood. These receptor sequences come from a woman under 30 in good health.

Ten or more counts support this clonotype. The V call is TRBV7-9, the J call TRBJ2-1, with D perhaps matching TRBD1 or TRBD2 (5 bases each). The CDR3 covers 15 residues. Trimming removed 5 bases at V and 4 bases at J, with 15 bases between. Germline lookup yields CDR1 SEHNR and CDR2 FQNEAQ (reference sequence). The CDR3 bases are TGTGCCAGCAGCAAGGGACCAGAGGCATACAATGAGCAGTTCTTC. Translated: CASSKGPEAYNEQFF.

This clonotype was seen at least ten times. The J gene is TRBJ2-4, the V gene TRBV4-1; D is uncertain. The V end was cut by 2 bases, the J end by 2 bases, with 16 bases between. The CDR3 sequence is 17 residues long. Germline V gene lookup returns CDR1 MGHRA and CDR2 YSYEKL. Here the CDR3 reads CASSQTEAATSKNIQYF. The CDR3 nucleotides read TGCGCCAGCAGCCAAACTGAAGCTGCCACTTCCAAAAACATTCAGTACTTC.

The sample holds a few counts of this clonotype. The chain links TRBV28 to TRBJ2-1, with D perhaps matching TRBD1 (5 bases). The V gene's germline CDR1 is MDHEN and CDR2 SYDVKM. The CDR3 sequence is 14 residues long. V lost 5 bases to trimming and J lost 5 bases, with 13 bases between them. The CDR3 DNA reads as TGTGCCAGCAGTACCGCCGACAGTAACAATGAGCAGTTCTTC. This gives the protein CASSTADSNNEQFF.

This clonotype was seen a handful of times. V is TRBV15 and J is TRBJ1-5, with 11 positions matching TRBD1. The CDR3 has 14 residues. In germline, CDR1 is LNHNV, CDR2 YYDKDF (reference sequence). The V segment lost 5 bases and the J segment 9 bases; nucleotides outside the gene matches: 6. CDR3 sequence: CATSPDRGLWPQHF. The DNA of the CDR3 is TGTGCCACCAGCCCGGACAGGGGGCTTTGGCCCCAGCATTTT. Together with reference TRBV15 and TRBJ1-5, the CDR3 gives the full variable domain: DAMVIQNPRYQVTQFGKPVTLSCSQTLNHNVMYWYQQKSSQAPKLLFHYYDKDFNNEADTPDNFQSRRPNTSFCFLDIRSPGLGDTAMYLCATSPDRGLWPQHFGDGTRLSIL.

The table lists this clonotype with a few counts. The chain carries TRBV4-1 and TRBJ1-1; 7 bases agree with TRBD1. CDR3 length: 16 residues. J was trimmed by 5 bases and V by 4 bases; bases with no gene match: 13. CDR1 MGHRA and CDR2 YSYEKL come from the germline V gene. CDR3 in amino acids: CASSPQTAGGGTEAFF. Here the CDR3 DNA reads TGCGCCAGCAGCCCCCAAACTGCAGGGGGGGGGACTGAAGCTTTCTTT.

This clonotype was counted only a few times. V gene TRBV4-1 combines with J gene TRBJ2-3; D is unclear. Germline CDR1 is MGHRA and CDR2 is YSYEKL. V lost 4 bases, J lost 5 bases, and 13 bases lay in between. The CDR3 contains 14 residues. In nucleotides, the CDR3 is TGCGCCAGCAGCCCGCTCACCTGGCAAGATACGCAGTATTTT. Amino acids: CASSPLTWQDTQYF.

The V gene is TRBV6-1, the J gene TRBJ2-7; TRBD1 aligns across 7 bases. In germline, CDR1 is MNHNS, CDR2 SASEGT. CDR3 length equals 15 residues. The J segment lost 4 bases and the V segment lost 11 bases, leaving 17 bases of the junction unmatched. CDR3 residues: CAARDAGGFRYEQYF. CDR3 DNA: TGTGCCGCCCGGGACGCAGGGGGTTTTCGGTACGAGCAGTACTTC.

This clonotype was seen many times. The chain combines TRBV10-1 with TRBJ2-1, with D maybe TRBD1 (5 bases). The CDR3 is 16 residues long. Trimming left V 2 bases short and J 1 base short, with 12 bases between. Looked up from germline, CDR1 is WNHNN and CDR2 is SYGVQD (reference sequence). The CDR3 loop reads CASSEVVRASYNEQFF. The CDR3 nucleotides read TGCGCCAGCAGTGAGGTGGTCAGGGCGTCCTACAATGAGCAGTTCTTC.

This chain uses TRBV7-9 with TRBJ2-7; no clear D gene. CDR1 is SEHNR, CDR2 FQNEAQ, per germline (reference sequence). With 4 bases removed from V and 3 bases from J, the gap between germline ends came to 7 bases. The CDR3 length is 12 residues. CDR3 sequence reads: CASSSNYYEQYF. Written as DNA, the CDR3 is TGTGCCAGCAGCTCTAACTACTACGAGCAGTACTTC. Looking up the rest from reference TRBV7-9 and TRBJ2-7 gives the full variable domain: DTGVSQNPRHKITKRGQNVTFRCDPISEHNRLYWYRQTLGQGPEFLTYFQNEAQLEKSRLLSDRFSAERPKGSFSTLEIQRTEQGDSAMYLCASSSNYYEQYFGPGTRLTVT.

This clonotype came up many times. The chain employs TRBV12-3 or TRBV12-4 and TRBJ1-1, with a possible D match to TRBD1 (5 bases). V dropped 6 bases and J dropped 1 base, with 12 bases sitting between them. The CDR3 sequence is 14 residues long. CDR3 residues: CASSLGGTNTEAFF. The CDR3 coding sequence is TGTGCCAGCAGCTTGGGGGGTACGAACACTGAAGCTTTCTTT.

This clonotype was seen repeatedly, ten times or more. The CDR3 DNA is TGCGCCAGCAGCTTGGACGACAGGGGGGGCTATGGCTACACCTTC. As protein: CASSLDDRGGYGYTF. V usage is TRBV5-1 and J usage is TRBJ1-2; 9 bases agree with TRBD1. V was clipped by 0 bases and J by 4 bases; unmatched bases: 4. Germline assignment: CDR1 SGHRS and CDR2 YFSETQ. The CDR3 covers 15 residues.

V and J are TRBV6-1 and TRBJ2-1, with D possibly being TRBD2 (6 bases). This CDR3 is 18 amino acids long. Germline assignment: CDR1 MNHNS and CDR2 SASEGT. Trimming left V 6 bases short and J 9 bases short, with 30 bases between. CDR3 bases: TGTGCCAGCAGCGTAAAACTTGCTAGCGTTTCTGTCGCAGGTGAGCAGTTCTTC. Residues: CASSVKLASVSVAGEQFF.